Shown below are 11 T cell receptor beta chains from a single sample sequenced in a study of tumor and adjacent non-tumor tissue in lung cancer. TCRbeta libraries were built with three rounds of nested PCR, modified from ARM-PCR. TCRdb ran MiXCR on the multiplex PCR reads and lists one entry per CDR3 protein. The sample lists about 100,000 distinct CDR3 sequences; over 55% were seen once. No cell sorting was done before RNA was extracted from the tissue. This non-tumor lung sample came from over 3 cm beyond the tumor edge. The sequenced sample was distant non-tumor lung tissue. Receptors originate from a man in his thirties or forties with non-small cell lung cancer.

In this sample, this clonotype turned up a few times. A much larger clone lies a single base off, so this may be a read error. This chain uses TRBV5-4 with TRBJ1-3; D unresolved. CDR3 length: 15 residues. Germline V gives CDR1 SGHNT, CDR2 YYREEE (reference sequence). As DNA, the CDR3 is TGTGTCAGCAGTTCTAGGCAGGACTCTGGAAACACCATATATTTT. The encoded protein is CVSSSRQDSGNTIYF.

A word on this clonotype: An end of the junction differs from the germline gene, which may be a read error. The rearrangement joins TRBV12-3 or TRBV12-4 to TRBJ2-5; D is uncertain. The CDR3 is 13 residues long. The CDR3 DNA is TGTGCCAGCACCTCTAGGGATCAAGAGGCCCAGTACTTC. As protein: CASTSRDQEAQYF.

To note about this clonotype: It may be a read error: a sequence one base away is much more abundant. The gene calls are TRBV24-1 and TRBJ2-2; D may be TRBD2 (6 bases). CDR1 is KGHDR, CDR2 SFDVKD, per germline. The CDR3 loop spans 12 amino acids. This CDR3 reads CATGHNTGGLFF. DNA for the CDR3: TGTGCCACCGGGCACAACACCGGGGGGCTGTTTTTT.

CDR3 nucleotide sequence: TGTGCCAGCAGCTTAGTAAGGGGGACTAGCGCCGAGCAGTACTTC. Translated, it gives CASSLVRGTSAEQYF. This sequence joins TRBV11-2 and TRBJ2-7; TRBD2 aligns across 10 bases. This CDR3 has 15 amino acids. Germline V gene sequence: CDR1 SGHAT, CDR2 FQNNGV. The trim removed 1 base at V and 6 bases at J, leaving 6 bases unmatched.

With regard to this clonotype: One end of the junction does not line up with germline, which may come from a read error. The chain couples TRBV4-1 to TRBJ1-2; 9 bases are shared with TRBD1. The CDR3 spans 19 residues. Germline V gene sequence: CDR1 MGHRA, CDR2 YSYEKL. The CDR3 coding sequence is TGCGCCAGTAGCCAAGAGGCACTGGGACAGGGAGGGGATAACCATGGCTACACCTTC. Protein: CASSQEALGQGGDNHGYTF.

In regard to this clonotype: One end of the junction is discordant with germline, which a read error may explain. The rearrangement uses TRBV20-1 and TRBJ2-5; D call uncertain. Looked up from germline, CDR1 is DFQATT and CDR2 is SNEGSKA (reference sequence). The CDR3 is made up of 14 amino acids. The CDR3 reads CSAPIGRRLKTQYF. Here the CDR3 DNA reads TGCAGTGCTCCAATCGGTCGCCGCCTAAAGACACAGTACTTC.

This clonotype was picked up many times. The J gene is TRBJ2-6, the V gene TRBV4-1; no clear D gene. The germline V and J ends were trimmed by 0 bases and 0 bases, with 12 bases remaining between them. CDR3 length: 18 amino acids. Germline lookup yields CDR1 MGHRA and CDR2 YSYEKL. This CDR3 is CASSQDTTRSSGANVLTF. In DNA, the CDR3 is TGCGCCAGCAGCCAAGATACAACACGGAGCTCTGGGGCCAACGTCCTGACTTTC.

This clonotype was seen once. The junction departs from germline at one end; a sequencing error may be responsible. The CDR3 is CASSPWVAWGLGTVTQYF. The CDR3 DNA follows: TGTGCCAGCAGCCCCTGGGTAGCGTGGGGGCTGGGCACAGTTACGCAGTATTTT. The chain couples TRBV6-6 to TRBJ2-3; D possibly corresponds to TRBD1 (6 bases). CDR3 length: 18 residues. The germline gives CDR1 MNHNY, CDR2 SVGAGI (reference sequence).

This clonotype showed up just once. This chain joins TRBV20-1 and TRBJ2-7; 8 bases line up with TRBD1. The germline V gene has CDR1 DFQATT and CDR2 SNEGSKA (reference sequence). Trimming at V came to 6 bases and at J to 8 bases, leaving 12 bases not matched to a gene. This CDR3 spans 13 amino acids. The CDR3 is CSATTGEEIKQYF. The CDR3 nucleotides read TGCAGTGCCACGACAGGGGAAGAGATCAAGCAGTACTTC.

This clonotype was observed many times. CDR3: CASSWGFGNQPQHF. DNA of the CDR3: TGTGCCAGCAGTTGGGGTTTCGGCAATCAGCCCCAGCATTTT. V gene TRBV12-3 or TRBV12-4 combines with J gene TRBJ1-5; D remains ambiguous. Deletions cut 4 bases from V and 2 bases from J, with 9 bases between. The CDR3 sequence is 14 residues long.

About this clonotype itself: Germline is not matched at one junction end, which may reflect a read error. This rearrangement joins TRBV4-3 to TRBJ2-3, with 7 bases fitting TRBD2. Germline V CDR1 and CDR2: LGHNA, YSLEER. The CDR3 covers 17 residues. CDR3 in DNA: TGCGTCAGCAGCCAAGACGGGAGCGGGGCTAACACATATACGCAGTATTTT. This encodes CVSSQDGSGANTYTQYF.